A selection of T cell receptor beta chains follows, all from one sample in a study of T cell clones after liver transplantation. Using immunoSEQ multiplex PCR, the repertoire was profiled, and TCRdb retains in-frame clones only, with some absent. The table has roughly 74,000 clones, over 70% seen once. The sample was CD4+ T cells from blood, taken before liver transplant. The receptors originated from a human donor who received a liver transplant. The CDR3 runs from the conserved cysteine through the conserved F or W. Each record gives: D gene, clone size, CDR3 length, V gene, J gene, CDR3 DNA, CDR3 protein. A D gene is named only where the DNA matches it firmly. Only some rows state a clone size, as once, few, many or a class for expanded clones.

d_gene: NA; abundance: NA; len: 16; v_gene: TRBV9; j_gene: TRBJ2-5; CDR3nt: TGTGCCAGCAGCGTTTTGTCCGGGACTCCTGAAGAGACCCAGTACTTC; CDR3aa: CASSVLSGTPEETQYF
d_gene: TRBD1; abundance: NA; len: 14; v_gene: TRBV2; j_gene: TRBJ1-1; CDR3nt: TGTGCCAGCAGTGCGGCCAGGGGGAGGACTGAAGCTTTCTTT; CDR3aa: CASSAARGRTEAFF
d_gene: TRBD2; abundance: NA; len: 15; v_gene: TRBV4-3; j_gene: TRBJ2-1; CDR3nt: TGCGCCAGCAGCCAAGATTTCCTAGCGGGAAATGAGCAGTTCTTC; CDR3aa: CASSQDFLAGNEQFF
d_gene: TRBD1; abundance: NA; len: 13; v_gene: TRBV6-1; j_gene: TRBJ1-1; CDR3nt: TGTGCCAGCAGGTCCAGGGGGGCCGGTGAAGCTTTCTTT; CDR3aa: CASRSRGAGEAFF
d_gene: TRBD1; abundance: NA; len: 16; v_gene: TRBV28; j_gene: TRBJ1-2; CDR3nt: TGTGCCAGCAGGGACAGGGGGCAACGCTTTAGCTATGGCTACACCTTC; CDR3aa: CASRDRGQRFSYGYTF
d_gene: TRBD2; abundance: NA; len: 18; v_gene: TRBV18; j_gene: TRBJ2-7; CDR3nt: TGTGCCAGCTCCCACACGGTGGCTAGCGGGAGGGCCCCCTACGAGCAGTACTTC; CDR3aa: CASSHTVASGRAPYEQYF
d_gene: NA; abundance: once; len: 13; v_gene: TRBV6-5; j_gene: TRBJ1-2; CDR3nt: TGTGCCAGCAGCACGATAAGAAATTATGGCTACACCTTC; CDR3aa: CASSTIRNYGYTF
d_gene: NA; abundance: NA; len: 14; v_gene: TRBV5-6; j_gene: TRBJ1-1; CDR3nt: TGTGCCAGCAGCTCCACCACAGGGCCCACTGAAGCTTTCTTT; CDR3aa: CASSSTTGPTEAFF
d_gene: TRBD1; abundance: NA; len: 14; v_gene: TRBV6-5; j_gene: TRBJ2-5; CDR3nt: TGTGCCAGCAGTTACGACAGGGGCCAAGAGACCCAGTACTTC; CDR3aa: CASSYDRGQETQYF
d_gene: NA; abundance: NA; len: 14; v_gene: TRBV6-1; j_gene: TRBJ1-5; CDR3nt: TGTGCCACCCTCCTGGGGGGATGGGGTCAGCCCCAGCATTTT; CDR3aa: CATLLGGWGQPQHF
d_gene: TRBD2; abundance: many; len: 15; v_gene: TRBV10-3; j_gene: TRBJ2-1; CDR3nt: TGTGCCATCAGTGAGTCCGGGACTAGCGGGAGACAGCAGTTCTTC; CDR3aa: CAISESGTSGRQQFF
d_gene: NA; abundance: NA; len: 14; v_gene: TRBV7-9; j_gene: TRBJ1-1; CDR3nt: TGTGCCAGCAGCCTTTTACGGGGGGCGGTTGAAGCTTTCTTT; CDR3aa: CASSLLRGAVEAFF
d_gene: TRBD1; abundance: NA; len: 14; v_gene: TRBV28; j_gene: TRBJ1-5; CDR3nt: TGTGCCAGCAGTTTAAGGACAGGGAATCAGCCCCAGCATTTT; CDR3aa: CASSLRTGNQPQHF
d_gene: NA; abundance: NA; len: 14; v_gene: TRBV14; j_gene: TRBJ1-2; CDR3nt: TGTGCCAGCAGGAGAGGTGGGGGCGCCTATGGCTACACCTTC; CDR3aa: CASRRGGGAYGYTF
d_gene: TRBD1; abundance: NA; len: 16; v_gene: TRBV28; j_gene: TRBJ2-2; CDR3nt: TGTGCCACCCTCTCACACAGCGGCAGGGGGCTTCGGGAGCTGTTTTTT; CDR3aa: CATLSHSGRGLRELFF
d_gene: NA; abundance: NA; len: 14; v_gene: TRBV30; j_gene: TRBJ1-4; CDR3nt: TGTGCCTGGAAGTGGGGGCACAGTAATGAAAAACTGTTTTTT; CDR3aa: CAWKWGHSNEKLFF
d_gene: NA; abundance: NA; len: 13; v_gene: TRBV4-1; j_gene: TRBJ2-5; CDR3nt: TGCGCCAGCAGGGCCTCGGACCTAGAGACCCAGTACTTC; CDR3aa: CASRASDLETQYF
d_gene: TRBD1; abundance: NA; len: 16; v_gene: TRBV2; j_gene: TRBJ1-1; CDR3nt: TGTGCCAGCAGCCTTAGACAGGGGGCGTCGGTAACTGAAGCTTTCTTT; CDR3aa: CASSLRQGASVTEAFF
d_gene: TRBD1; abundance: NA; len: 16; v_gene: TRBV27; j_gene: TRBJ2-5; CDR3nt: TGTGCCAGCAGTTTATCTGGGACAGCGAACCTACGACCCCAGTACTTC; CDR3aa: CASSLSGTANLRPQYF
d_gene: NA; abundance: NA; len: 15; v_gene: TRBV10-2; j_gene: TRBJ2-3; CDR3nt: TGCGCTACAGGGATCGGGTTCCCGGGGGCAGATACGCAGTATTTT; CDR3aa: CATGIGFPGADTQYF
d_gene: NA; abundance: NA; len: 15; v_gene: TRBV7-2; j_gene: TRBJ1-2; CDR3nt: TGTGCCAGCAGCTTAGCTGCGACGAATAACTATGGCTACACCTTC; CDR3aa: CASSLAATNNYGYTF
d_gene: NA; abundance: NA; len: 14; v_gene: TRBV6-5; j_gene: TRBJ2-5; CDR3nt: TGTGCCAGCAGTTACCCGGGTGGGGGAGAGACCCAGTACTTC; CDR3aa: CASSYPGGGETQYF
d_gene: TRBD2; abundance: NA; len: 18; v_gene: TRBV18; j_gene: TRBJ2-1; CDR3nt: TGTGCCAGCTCACCACAGTCGACTAGCGGGAGTAGGAGGGATGAGCAGTTCTTC; CDR3aa: CASSPQSTSGSRRDEQFF
d_gene: NA; abundance: NA; len: 16; v_gene: TRBV7-6; j_gene: TRBJ1-2; CDR3nt: TGTGCCAGCAGCCCTGGCGGGAGGGGTAATCTCTATGGCTACACCTTC; CDR3aa: CASSPGGRGNLYGYTF
d_gene: NA; abundance: NA; len: 15; v_gene: TRBV14; j_gene: TRBJ1-2; CDR3nt: TGTGCCAGCAGCGTCAACCGACAGGCAAGGGGTGGCTACACCTTC; CDR3aa: CASSVNRQARGGYTF
d_gene: TRBD2; abundance: NA; len: 17; v_gene: TRBV5-1; j_gene: TRBJ2-2; CDR3nt: TGCGCCAGCAGCTTCTCCGGGACTAGCGTAGGCACCGGGGAGCTGTTTTTT; CDR3aa: CASSFSGTSVGTGELFF
d_gene: NA; abundance: NA; len: 14; v_gene: TRBV27; j_gene: TRBJ2-1; CDR3nt: TGTGCCAGCAGTTTAAGGCTAGCTAACAATGAGCAGTTCTTC; CDR3aa: CASSLRLANNEQFF
d_gene: TRBD1; abundance: NA; len: 14; v_gene: TRBV19; j_gene: TRBJ2-1; CDR3nt: TGTGCCAGTAGCGGACAGGCCTCCTACAATGAGCAGTTCTTC; CDR3aa: CASSGQASYNEQFF
d_gene: NA; abundance: NA; len: 19; v_gene: TRBV18; j_gene: TRBJ2-6; CDR3nt: TGTGCCAGCTCACCCTTGGACACAGGGGGAGGGTCTGGGGCCAACGTCCTGACTTTC; CDR3aa: CASSPLDTGGGSGANVLTF
d_gene: NA; abundance: NA; len: 14; v_gene: TRBV5-1; j_gene: TRBJ1-4; CDR3nt: TGCGCCAGCAGCAACGGGGCGGAGGGTGAAAAACTGTTTTTT; CDR3aa: CASSNGAEGEKLFF
d_gene: TRBD2; abundance: NA; len: 22; v_gene: TRBV27; j_gene: TRBJ2-1; CDR3nt: TGTGCCAGCAGTTTAACGGGACTGGGACTAGCGGGAGTTAAGAGCTCCTACAATGAGCAGTTCTTC; CDR3aa: CASSLTGLGLAGVKSSYNEQFF
d_gene: TRBD2; abundance: NA; len: 14; v_gene: TRBV11-3; j_gene: TRBJ2-5; CDR3nt: TGTGCCAGCAGCTTAAGCGGGACGCAAGAGACCCAGTACTTC; CDR3aa: CASSLSGTQETQYF
d_gene: NA; abundance: NA; len: 13; v_gene: TRBV18; j_gene: TRBJ1-3; CDR3nt: TGTGCCAGCTCACCACCGGCCCGAAACACCATATATTTT; CDR3aa: CASSPPARNTIYF
d_gene: TRBD1; abundance: NA; len: 14; v_gene: TRBV7-2; j_gene: TRBJ2-1; CDR3nt: TGTGCCAGCAGCTTGGACAGGGGGCAGAGTGAGCAGTTCTTC; CDR3aa: CASSLDRGQSEQFF
d_gene: NA; abundance: once; len: 13; v_gene: TRBV5-6; j_gene: TRBJ2-5; CDR3nt: TGTGCCAGCAGCCGGGCCGATATAGAGACCCAGTACTTC; CDR3aa: CASSRADIETQYF
d_gene: TRBD1; abundance: NA; len: 16; v_gene: TRBV6-6; j_gene: TRBJ1-5; CDR3nt: TGTGCCAGCAGTTACGCCGGACAGGGGCTGGGGCAGCCCCAGCATTTT; CDR3aa: CASSYAGQGLGQPQHF
d_gene: TRBD1; abundance: NA; len: 15; v_gene: TRBV5-1; j_gene: TRBJ1-4; CDR3nt: TGCGCCAGCAGCCACGCCGGGACAGTGGATGAAAAACTGTTTTTT; CDR3aa: CASSHAGTVDEKLFF
d_gene: TRBD1; abundance: few; len: 16; v_gene: TRBV15; j_gene: TRBJ1-5; CDR3nt: TGTGCCACCAGCAGAGCTGGACAGGGCTCAAATCAGCCCCAGCATTTT; CDR3aa: CATSRAGQGSNQPQHF
d_gene: NA; abundance: few; len: 16; v_gene: TRBV7-2; j_gene: TRBJ2-2; CDR3nt: TGTGCCAGCAGCTTAACGGGGGCGCGGAACACCGGGGAGCTGTTTTTT; CDR3aa: CASSLTGARNTGELFF
d_gene: NA; abundance: NA; len: 15; v_gene: TRBV5-1; j_gene: TRBJ2-2; CDR3nt: TGCGCCAGCAGCTCCGGGATCAGGAGCACCGGGGAGCTGTTTTTT; CDR3aa: CASSSGIRSTGELFF